The 29 T cell receptor beta chains in this list originate from one sample, sequenced in a study of identical twins. TCRdb fed the 5' RACE reads into MiXCR, producing one record per CDR3 protein. Among approximately 490,000 distinct CDR3 sequences listed, around 20% were seen once. These data were also filed under a second study, of yellow fever vaccine responses in identical twins.

Sequencing used CD4+ T cells sorted from blood. These receptors originate from a woman aged 18 to 35 in good health.

The chain recombines TRBV28 with TRBJ2-1, with 9 bases fitting TRBD2. Germline V gives CDR1 MDHEN, CDR2 SYDVKM. This CDR3 has 17 residues. V trimming: 1 base; J trimming: 8 bases; junction bases outside the gene matches: 12. The CDR3 DNA follows: TGTGCCAGCAGTTTATCCCCAGGAGCGGGAGGACGAGATGAGCAGTTCTTC. Translation gives CASSLSPGAGGRDEQFF.

This clonotype was seen more than once but under ten times. V and J are TRBV11-2 and TRBJ2-1; the match to TRBD2 covers 8 bases. CDR3 length: 13 amino acids. With V trimmed by 4 bases and J by 7 bases, 3 bases remained unmatched. Germline-derived CDR1 and CDR2 are SGHAT and FQNNGV. The CDR3 nucleotides are TGTGCCAGCAGCTCAATAGCGGGGAATGAGCAGTTCTTC. This translates into CASSSIAGNEQFF. Complete variable domain (other parts from reference TRBV11-2 and TRBJ2-1): EAGVAQSPRYKIIEKRQSVAFWCNPISGHATLYWYQQILGQGPKLLIQFQNNGVVDDSQLPKDRFSAERLKGVDSTLKIQPAKLEDSAVYLCASSSIAGNEQFFGPGTRLTVL.

The V call is TRBV29-1, the J call TRBJ2-6; no firm D call. The CDR3 extends over 13 amino acids. The V gene lost 6 bases and the J gene lost 4 bases, with 10 bases spanning the gap. Germline-derived CDR1 and CDR2 are SQVTM and ANQGSEA. The CDR3 is CSVTTPGANVLTF. The CDR3 DNA sequence: TGCAGCGTCACTACTCCCGGGGCCAACGTCCTGACTTTC.

This clonotype has only a few counts. The chain couples TRBV5-1 to TRBJ2-1; D not resolved. The CDR3 has 14 residues. Germline V gene sequence: CDR1 SGHRS, CDR2 YFSETQ. Trimming took 1 base from V and 5 from J, leaving 10 bases between them. The CDR3 reads CASSLSNSNNEQFF. The CDR3 nucleotides read TGCGCCAGCAGCTTGTCGAATAGCAACAATGAGCAGTTCTTC. Together with reference TRBV5-1 and TRBJ2-1, the CDR3 gives the full variable domain: KAGVTQTPRYLIKTRGQQVTLSCSPISGHRSVSWYQQTPGQGLQFLFEYFSETQRNKGNFPGRFSGRQFSNSRSEMNVSTLELGDSALYLCASSLSNSNNEQFFGPGTRLTVL.

The chain carries TRBV19 and TRBJ1-5; D not certain. V dropped 3 bases and J dropped 5 bases, with 8 bases sitting between them. From germline, CDR1 is LNHDA and CDR2 SQIVND (reference sequence). The CDR3 contains 13 residues. As DNA, the CDR3 is TGTGCCAGTAGTATGGGTCTTTATCAGCCCCAGCATTTT. Its translation is CASSMGLYQPQHF. The variable domain in full, completed from reference TRBV19 and TRBJ1-5, reads DGGITQSPKYLFRKEGQNVTLSCEQNLNHDAMYWYRQDPGQGLRLIYYSQIVNDFQKGDIAEGYSVSREKKESFPLTVTSAQKNPTAFYLCASSMGLYQPQHFGDGTRLSIL.

This clonotype has just a few counts. The chain has TRBV6-5 and TRBJ1-6; 8 positions agree with TRBD1. Trimming took 2 bases from V and 7 from J; bases not matched to a gene: 16. This CDR3 region has 19 residues. Germline V gene sequence: CDR1 MNHEY, CDR2 SVGAGI. CDR3 residues: CASSYTTGVNPNNNSPLHF. The CDR3 bases are TGTGCCAGCAGTTACACGACAGGGGTGAACCCGAATAACAATTCACCCCTCCACTTT.

This clonotype came up a few times. The chain has TRBV5-1 and TRBJ2-7; 7 bases line up with TRBD1. In germline, CDR1 is SGHRS, CDR2 YFSETQ. The V gene end was trimmed by 0 bases and the J gene end by 8 bases; junction bases not matched to a gene: 5. The CDR3 extends over 13 amino acids. CDR3 nucleotides: TGCGCCAGCAGCTTGGCCATGGACAGGCAGCAGTACTTC. Protein: CASSLAMDRQQYF.

This clonotype was detected a few times. V gene TRBV28 combines with J gene TRBJ2-2; D might be TRBD2 (7 bases). The V end lost 6 bases, the J end lost 7 bases, and 21 bases lay between the germline ends. The CDR3 is 16 amino acids. Germline lookup yields CDR1 MDHEN and CDR2 SYDVKM. In DNA form, the CDR3 reads TGTGCCAGCAGAAGGGGGGGTTTCGGACTCGTCGGGGAGCTGTTTTTT. Protein sequence: CASRRGGFGLVGELFF.

DNA for the CDR3: TGTGCCAGCACTTCCGGGACAGGGCCCTACGAGCAGTACTTC. Translating gives CASTSGTGPYEQYF. This rearrangement joins TRBV6-5 to TRBJ2-7; 9 bases line up with TRBD1. Trimming at V came to 7 bases and at J to 2 bases, leaving 6 bases not matched to a gene. Germline V CDR1 and CDR2: MNHEY, SVGAGI. This CDR3 has 14 amino acids.

The table lists this clonotype with a few counts. The CDR3 region is CASSLGQGARYEQYF. The CDR3 coding sequence is TGTGCCAGCAGCTTAGGACAGGGGGCGAGGTACGAGCAGTACTTC. This chain links TRBV7-6 with TRBJ2-7; 10 bases line up with TRBD1. Germline loops: CDR1 SGHVS, CDR2 FNYEAQ. With V trimmed by 1 base and J by 4 bases, 4 bases remained unmatched. This CDR3 has 15 residues.

The V and J genes are TRBV19 and TRBJ1-1; the D gene is possibly TRBD1 (5 bases). Germline CDR1 is LNHDA and CDR2 is SQIVND (reference sequence). Between the trimmed V and J ends, which lost 8 bases and 4 bases, there was a span of 8 bases. The CDR3 runs to 11 residues. The CDR3 DNA reads TGTGCCAGTGGGGGTCGCACTGAAGCTTTCTTT. Its protein is CASGGRTEAFF.

V gene TRBV20-1 combines with J gene TRBJ2-7; 8 bases are shared with TRBD1. CDR1 is DFQATT and CDR2 is SNEGSKA in the germline V gene (reference sequence). J was trimmed by 0 bases and V by 2 bases; bases with no gene match: 18. This CDR3 spans 19 amino acids. CDR3 in amino acids: CSARPLGTGSIRSSYEQYF. The CDR3 DNA reads TGCAGTGCTAGACCGCTCGGGACAGGAAGCATCCGAAGCTCCTACGAGCAGTACTTC.

This chain uses TRBV6-1 with TRBJ2-2; D tentatively reads TRBD1 or TRBD2 (5 bases each). Germline-derived CDR1 and CDR2 are MNHNS and SASEGT. CDR3 length: 13 amino acids. V was trimmed by 3 bases and J by 6 bases, leaving 8 bases between them. The CDR3 nucleotides are TGTGCCAGCAGTGATTGGGGGTCCGGGGAGCTGTTTTTT. Translating it yields CASSDWGSGELFF.

This clonotype was detected only a few times. The gene calls are TRBV6-6 and TRBJ2-7; the D gene is possibly TRBD2 (5 bases). The germline CDR1 and CDR2 sequences are MNHNY and SVGAGI (reference sequence). CDR3 length: 12 amino acids. V lost 7 bases to trimming and J lost 0 bases, with 7 bases between them. CDR3 in DNA: TGTGCCAGCACCGCGGGCTCCTACGAGCAGTACTTC. It codes for CASTAGSYEQYF.

The chain links TRBV5-1 to TRBJ2-5; 9 bases agree with TRBD1. V was pared by 3 bases and J by 1 base, with 10 bases of the junction left unmatched. CDR1 and CDR2 from the germline V gene are SGHRS and YFSETQ. The CDR3 covers 17 residues. CDR3 sequence (DNA): TGCGCCAGCAGCTCGTTCACCGGGACAGGGATCCAAGAGACCCAGTACTTC. Protein product: CASSSFTGTGIQETQYF.

This clonotype has a handful of counts. This chain links TRBV20-1 with TRBJ2-3; 14 positions match TRBD2. CDR3 length equals 16 residues. V dropped 3 bases and J dropped 6; count of bases not matched to a gene: 8. Germline V gene lookup returns CDR1 DFQATT and CDR2 SNEGSKA (reference sequence). CDR3: CSASPGTSGGWDTQYF. CDR3 sequence (DNA): TGCAGTGCTAGCCCCGGGACTAGCGGGGGCTGGGATACGCAGTATTTT.

J is TRBJ2-2 and V is TRBV11-3, with a weak D call TRBD1 (7 bases). Looked up from germline, CDR1 is SGHNT and CDR2 is YENEEA. The CDR3 runs 15 residues. The ends were cut back, 8 bases at V and 5 bases at J, with 18 bases in the middle. In DNA, the CDR3 is TGTGCCAGCCACAGGGGACTGACTGAAACCGGGGAGCTGTTTTTT. The encoded protein is CASHRGLTETGELFF.

The chain employs TRBV9 and TRBJ2-5; 9 bases are a match to TRBD1. Unmatched junction bases numbered 8, after V lost 4 bases and J lost 4 bases. Germline CDR1 reads SGDLS; CDR2 reads YYNGEE. The CDR3 is made up of 15 amino acids. CDR3 region: CASSMTPGQGETQYF. In DNA form, the CDR3 reads TGTGCCAGCAGCATGACCCCGGGACAGGGAGAGACCCAGTACTTC.

The chain uses TRBV29-1 and TRBJ2-5; 9 nucleotides agree with TRBD2. The CDR3 extends over 12 amino acids. J gave up 5 bases and V 6 bases, and 4 bases lay outside the gene matches. Germline V gene data show CDR1 as SQVTM and CDR2 as ANQGSEA. CDR3 amino acids: CSVDLAGETQYF. CDR3 DNA sequence: TGCAGCGTCGATCTAGCGGGGGAGACCCAGTACTTC.

The J gene is TRBJ2-1, the V gene TRBV7-2; D not certain. Germline CDR1 reads SGHTA; CDR2 reads FQGNSA. There are 16 residues in the CDR3. The germline V and J ends were trimmed by 1 base and 6 bases, with 16 bases remaining between them. The CDR3 here is CASSLVGLSIGNEQFF. The CDR3 nucleotides read TGTGCCAGCAGCTTAGTAGGCCTCTCGATAGGCAATGAGCAGTTCTTC.

This clonotype occurred a few times. V and J are TRBV12-3 or TRBV12-4 and TRBJ2-7, with 9 nucleotides matching TRBD2. The CDR3 consists of 15 residues. The V and J ends lost 4 bases and 0 bases, in that order; junction bases with no gene match: 4. The CDR3 coding sequence is TGTGCCAGCAGTTCCCAGCGGGAGGTCTCCTACGAGCAGTACTTC. It encodes CASSSQREVSYEQYF.

V and J are TRBV20-1 and TRBJ2-7; 12 bases agree with TRBD1. With 6 bases clipped from V and 4 bases from J, the junction kept 10 bases outside the gene matches. CDR1 is DFQATT, CDR2 SNEGSKA, per germline (reference sequence). The length of the CDR3 is 15 residues. The CDR3 protein is CSAWGSGQGAYEQYF. The CDR3 DNA sequence: TGCAGTGCGTGGGGGTCGGGACAGGGGGCTTACGAGCAGTACTTC.

This clonotype showed up many times. The chain has TRBV3-1 and TRBJ2-1, with no clear D. Trimming shortened V by 0 bases and J by 15 bases, and 15 bases separated the two germline ends. Germline V gives CDR1 LGHDT, CDR2 YNNKEL (reference sequence). The CDR3 length is 13 residues. This CDR3 reads CASSQEPRQVRFF. In nucleotides, the CDR3 is TGTGCCAGCAGCCAAGAACCAAGGCAGGTTCGGTTCTTC.

In regard to this clonotype: Relative to the germline gene, one junction end is altered; a read error may explain this. This chain connects TRBV12-3 or TRBV12-4 to TRBJ2-7, with D hard to call. CDR3 size: 13 residues. The CDR3 nucleotides are TGTGCCAGCAGCCTCCCCAGCTCCCACGAGCAGTACTTC. This translates into CASSLPSSHEQYF.

The chain joins TRBV10-3 to TRBJ2-2; the match to TRBD1 covers 7 bases. Losses at the gene ends were 6 bases for V and 1 base for J; bases not matched to a gene: 5. CDR3 size: 15 residues. CDR1 is ENHRY, CDR2 SYGVKD, per germline. The CDR3 sequence is CAIRQTGENTGELFF. The CDR3 DNA follows: TGTGCCATCAGACAAACAGGGGAGAACACCGGGGAGCTGTTTTTT.

The rearrangement links TRBV20-1 to TRBJ1-6; TRBD1 is a possible D gene (6 bases). V gave up 3 bases and J gave up 5 bases, with 11 bases separating them. This CDR3 contains 14 residues. CDR1 is DFQATT and CDR2 is SNEGSKA in the germline V gene (reference sequence). CDR3 loop: CSARTGQNNSPLHF. The CDR3 DNA reads TGCAGTGCTAGGACGGGACAAAATAATTCACCCCTCCACTTT.

This clonotype was found a few times. This rearrangement joins TRBV20-1 to TRBJ2-1, with D possibly TRBD1 on 5 matching bases. V shed 2 bases and J shed 6 bases, with 11 bases lying between them. The CDR3 is 13 amino acids. In germline, CDR1 is DFQATT, CDR2 SNEGSKA (reference sequence). The CDR3 DNA follows: TGCAGTGCTAGACCCCCAGGGATCAATGAGCAGTTCTTC. Translated: CSARPPGINEQFF.

The J gene is TRBJ1-6, the V gene TRBV12-3 or TRBV12-4, with no clear D. The V end lost 3 bases, the J end lost 6 bases, and 12 bases lay between the germline ends. This CDR3 is built from 15 residues. Here the CDR3 reads CASSFLGRSNSPLHF. In nucleotides, the CDR3 is TGTGCCAGCAGTTTTCTAGGACGTTCTAATTCACCCCTCCACTTT.

This clonotype was observed a handful of times. The chain has TRBV29-1 and TRBJ2-7, with D unresolved. CDR1 SQVTM and CDR2 ANQGSEA come from the germline V gene. V shed 4 bases and J shed 0 bases, with 7 bases lying between them. The CDR3 spans 12 residues. The CDR3 region is CSVGGSSYEQYF. The CDR3, as DNA: TGCAGCGTTGGGGGTAGCTCCTACGAGCAGTACTTC.